The next 11 T cell receptor beta chains were all read from a single sample in a study of cytomegalovirus exposure and HLA in healthy donors. PCR used 60 Vbeta primers and 13 Jbeta primers. The assay was immunoSEQ multiplex PCR, and TCRdb's table has in-frame clones only and misses some. In the table there are around 170,000 clones, 75% to 90% of which are singletons. The specimen sequenced was PBMCs. These receptors were collected from a man in his forties in good health and CMV-seropositive.

This clone showed up just once. This chain joins TRBV7-2 and TRBJ2-4; 7 bases agree with TRBD2. The CDR3 runs 15 residues. Germline lookup yields CDR1 SGHTA and CDR2 FQGNSA. Germline trimming cut 3 bases from V and 1 base from J; bases unmatched to any gene: 3. The CDR3 bases are TGTGCCAGCAGCTTCGAGCGGGGTGCCAAAAACATTCAGTACTTC. As protein: CASSFERGAKNIQYF.

The V gene is TRBV9, the J gene TRBJ1-5; unclear D gene. CDR3 length equals 14 residues. The V gene lost 0 bases and the J gene lost 0 bases, with 4 bases spanning the gap. The germline V gene encodes CDR1 SGDLS and CDR2 YYNGEE. The CDR3 DNA reads TGTGCCAGCAGCGTAGATAATAGCAATCAGCCCCAGCATTTT. Its translation: CASSVDNSNQPQHF.

The chain links TRBV5-1 to TRBJ2-7; TRBD2 agrees at 7 bases. J was trimmed by 0 bases and V by 5 bases; bases with no gene match: 11. This CDR3 spans 16 amino acids. Germline V gives CDR1 SGHRS, CDR2 YFSETQ. Written as DNA, the CDR3 is TGCGCCAGCAGTAGAGAAAGCGGGGTTTTCTCCTACGAGCAGTACTTC. This encodes CASSRESGVFSYEQYF.

This chain joins TRBV7-6 and TRBJ2-7; 7 bases fit TRBD1. V was pared by 3 bases and J by 4 bases, with 3 bases of the junction left unmatched. CDR3 size: 13 residues. CDR1 is SGHVS and CDR2 is FNYEAQ in the germline V gene. The CDR3 DNA sequence: TGTGCCAGCAGCTTCACGACAGGGTACGAGCAGTACTTC. This encodes CASSFTTGYEQYF.

The V call is TRBV4-3, the J call TRBJ2-7, with TRBD1 as a possible D gene (6 bases). Trimming removed 1 base at V and 2 bases at J, with 12 bases between. The CDR3 is made up of 15 amino acids. CDR1 is LGHNA and CDR2 is YSLEER in the germline V gene. The CDR3 region has the DNA TGCGCCAGCAGCCAAGGGACGACAGGTACCTACGAGCAGTACTTC. It codes for CASSQGTTGTYEQYF.

The sample holds a few counts of this clone. J is TRBJ2-5 and V is TRBV6-5; a possible D gene is TRBD1 (6 bases). The V gene lost 5 bases and the J gene lost 6 bases, with 19 bases spanning the gap. The CDR3 is 15 amino acids. Germline CDR1 MNHEY, CDR2 SVGAGI. The CDR3 DNA reads TGTGCCAGCAGTCCTCCAGGGGCCCCCGGGAAGACCCAGTACTTC. It is translated as CASSPPGAPGKTQYF.

This clone was observed a few times. The chain links TRBV25-1 to TRBJ1-1; D is unclear. Looked up from germline, CDR1 is MGHDK and CDR2 is SYGVNS. CDR3 size: 13 residues. The V and J ends lost 1 base and 11 bases respectively, with 14 bases between them. CDR3 bases: TGTGCCAGCAGTGAATTCCGACCGGAGGGTGCTTTCTTT. Protein: CASSEFRPEGAFF.

The rearrangement joins TRBV5-4 to TRBJ2-7, with D maybe TRBD1 (5 bases). V was cut by 3 bases and J by 6 bases, with 10 bases left in between. The CDR3 has 12 residues. Germline V gives CDR1 SGHNT, CDR2 YYREEE (reference sequence). The CDR3 here is CASSSTGPEQYF. The CDR3 DNA reads TGTGCCAGCAGCTCAACAGGCCCCGAGCAGTACTTC.

The gene calls are TRBV19 and TRBJ1-5, with 7 bases aligning to TRBD1. V lost 5 bases and J lost 6; bases outside the gene matches: 7. The V gene's germline CDR1 is LNHDA and CDR2 SQIVND (reference sequence). The CDR3 spans 14 residues. In DNA, the CDR3 is TGTGCCAGTAGTTTACAGGGGATTCGTCAGCCCCAGCATTTT. Translated, it gives CASSLQGIRQPQHF.

The J gene is TRBJ1-2, the V gene TRBV27; D possibly corresponds to TRBD1 (6 bases). The CDR3 has 14 residues. The V end lost 5 bases, the J end lost 4 bases, and 14 bases lay between the germline ends. CDR1 is MNHEY, CDR2 SMNVEV, per germline (reference sequence). CDR3 coding DNA: TGTGCCAGCAGTAGAAAGGACAGTACCTATGGCTACACCTTC. It translates to CASSRKDSTYGYTF.

This chain joins TRBV7-3 and TRBJ1-5, with a weak D call TRBD1 (5 bases). Trimming removed 2 bases from V and 3 bases from J, with 11 bases in between. This CDR3 comprises 15 residues. Germline loops: CDR1 SGHTA, CDR2 FQGTGA. For the CDR3, the DNA is TGTGCCAGCAGCTTACTACAGGCTGTCAATCAGCCCCAGCATTTT. Residues: CASSLLQAVNQPQHF.